The clone carrying this T cell receptor (beta chain) was seen a few times. As yet, its antigen is unknown. Per the germline V gene, CDR1 is MNHNS and CDR2 is SASEGT. With 5 bases clipped from V and 8 bases from J, the junction kept 5 bases outside the gene matches. There are 13 residues in the CDR3. The data stem from a study of cytomegalovirus exposure and HLA in healthy donors. Study-wide results and limits: Sequencing depth roughly uniform across donors was assumed in presence/absence analyses.

Primers included in the PCR were 60 Vbeta and 13 Jbeta primers. TCRdb's table, derived via immunoSEQ multiplex PCR, lists solely in-frame clones and lacks some. The sample carries about 160,000 clones, 84% recorded once. The sample was PBMCs. This sequence originates from a man aged 50 or older in good health and CMV-seropositive. The chain carries TRBV6-1 and TRBJ1-1; TRBD1 aligns across 10 bases. The CDR3 DNA is TGTGCCAGCAGTCAGACAGGGGGCGAGGAAGCTTTCTTT. It is translated as CASSQTGGEEAFF.